The 11 T cell receptor beta chains presented below share a single source sample, sequenced in a study of blood T cell repertoires in COVID-19. Clones were sequenced by immunoSEQ multiplex PCR, and TCRdb holds only the in-frame ones, with some missing. The table includes 150,000 to 250,000 clones, roughly nine tenths detected once. The sample was PBMCs or T cells enriched from blood (not recorded which). These receptors all stem from a woman between 25 and 40 years old who had recovered from COVID-19.

Only a few counts were recorded for this clone. The CDR3, as DNA: TGTGCCAGCAGCTCCCGGCGGCAGTTACTTCAGCCCCAGCATTTT. It encodes CASSSRRQLLQPQHF. The gene calls are TRBV21-1 and TRBJ1-5. TRBV21-1 corresponds to a pseudogene. The CDR3 sequence is 15 residues long.

Notes on this clone: An end of the junction differs from the germline gene, which may be a read error. The chain recombines TRBV30 with TRBJ1-6; D is undetermined. Per germline, CDR1 GTSNPN and CDR2 SVGIG (reference sequence). There are 12 residues in the CDR3. CDR3 protein: CAWSEAGIARQF. CDR3 coding DNA: TGTGCCTGGAGTGAAGCGGGGATAGCGAGGCAATTT.

This rearrangement joins TRBV4-3 to TRBJ1-1, with TRBD1 as a possible D gene (5 bases). Trimming took 2 bases from V and 1 from J, leaving 17 bases between them. The CDR3 sequence is 17 residues long. CDR1 is LGHNA and CDR2 is YSLEER in the germline V gene. CDR3 coding DNA: TGCGCCAGCAGCCAAACCTTTTCGGGGGAGGCGAACACTGAAGCTTTCTTT. This sequence encodes CASSQTFSGEANTEAFF.

The rearrangement uses TRBV29-1 and TRBJ1-3; TRBD1 might be the D (5 bases). This CDR3 spans 16 amino acids. The germline V and J ends were trimmed by 8 bases and 0 bases, with 20 bases remaining between them. Looked up from germline, CDR1 is SQVTM and CDR2 is ANQGSEA. The CDR3 nucleotides are TGCAGCCCACAAGGGGTTGGCGGGAGCTCTGGAAACACCATATATTTT. Translating it yields CSPQGVGGSSGNTIYF.

The V gene is TRBV19, the J gene TRBJ2-7; 7 bases map to TRBD1. Unmatched junction bases numbered 15, after V lost 2 bases and J lost 8 bases. Germline values: CDR1 LNHDA, CDR2 SQIVND (reference sequence). The CDR3 extends over 16 amino acids. CDR3 DNA sequence: TGTGCCAGTAGTATAAACCGGGACAGCTCCTTCCCCAAGCAGTACTTC. This sequence encodes CASSINRDSSFPKQYF.

The chain recombines TRBV5-8 with TRBJ2-7, with 8 bases that match TRBD2. V was pared by 10 bases and J by 0 bases, with 6 bases of the junction left unmatched. CDR1 is SGHTS and CDR2 is YDEGEE in the germline V gene. The CDR3 covers 13 residues. The CDR3 region has the DNA TGTGCCCCCTCGGGAGGGAACTCCTACGAGCAGTACTTC. Translation: CAPSGGNSYEQYF. Full variable domain (rest looked up from reference TRBV5-8 and TRBJ2-7): EAGVTQSPTHLIKTRGQQATLRCSPISGHTSVYWYQQALGLGLQFLLWYDEGEERNRGNFPPRFSGRQFPNYSSELNVNALELEDSALYLCAPSGGNSYEQYFGPGTRLTVT.

This clone was detected only a few times. The rearrangement uses TRBV5-1 and TRBJ1-1; 7 nucleotides line up with TRBD1. Germline trimming cut 4 bases from V and 2 bases from J; bases unmatched to any gene: 8. Germline CDR1 reads SGHRS; CDR2 reads YFSETQ. CDR3 size: 15 residues. For the CDR3, the DNA is TGCGCCAGCAGCCCAGGGGGGTCGCAAAACACTGAAGCTTTCTTT. Amino acids: CASSPGGSQNTEAFF.

The gene calls are TRBV24-1 and TRBJ2-5; tentatively, D is TRBD2 (5 bases). Germline CDR1 and CDR2: KGHDR and SFDVKD. V lost 4 bases, J lost 1 base, and 18 bases lay in between. The CDR3 consists of 17 residues. CDR3 DNA: TGTGCCACCAGTGACCCTCAGAAAGCGGAGTTCCAAGAGACCCAGTACTTC. Encoded protein: CATSDPQKAEFQETQYF.

The gene calls are TRBV7-2 and TRBJ2-3; weak D call: TRBD1 (5 bases). The CDR3 runs to 15 residues. Germline V gives CDR1 SGHTA, CDR2 FQGNSA. V dropped 1 base and J dropped 3 bases, with 11 bases sitting between them. As DNA, the CDR3 is TGTGCCAGCAGCTTAGGGGGCGTTCGAACAGATACGCAGTATTTT. Translating gives CASSLGGVRTDTQYF.

The chain is built from TRBV11-3 and TRBJ2-3; 8 bases map to TRBD1. CDR1 and CDR2 from the germline V gene are SGHNT and YENEEA. V shed 5 bases, J shed 5 bases, and the junction held 12 bases outside the gene matches. The CDR3 contains 16 residues. The CDR3 region is CASSPRQGYTVDTQYF. The CDR3 DNA is TGTGCCAGCAGCCCCCGACAGGGGTATACGGTAGATACGCAGTATTTT.

The chain links TRBV21-1 to TRBJ1-1; the DNA was not used to check the table's D call, TRBD1. TRBV21-1 is designated a pseudogene. This CDR3 comprises 16 residues. CDR3 nucleotide sequence: TGTGCCAGCGGCCGATGCCCTAGGGGAATGAACACTGAAGCTTTCTTT. The encoded protein is CASGRCPRGMNTEAFF.